This passage covers 29 T cell receptor beta chains from one sample sequenced in a study of blood T cell repertoires in COVID-19. Method: immunoSEQ multiplex PCR; TCRdb's copy keeps in-frame clones and lacks some. The profile covers about 120,000 clones, with around 90% appearing a single time and around 4.1% taken by the ten largest. Input material: peripheral blood. The receptors come from an older woman with COVID-19, enrolled during active disease.

The rearrangement links TRBV19 to TRBJ2-7; maybe TRBD1 (6 bases). Germline V CDR1 and CDR2: LNHDA, SQIVND (reference sequence). The CDR3 has 16 residues. Trimming left V 3 bases short and J 2 bases short, with 17 bases between. The CDR3 DNA sequence: TGTGCCAGTAGTATGGTCCTCTGGGGGCGGACCTACGAGCAGTACTTC. Protein: CASSMVLWGRTYEQYF.

The V call is TRBV27, the J call TRBJ1-2; D not resolved. V was shortened by 3 bases and J by 4 bases, with 6 bases between the two germline ends. The germline V gene encodes CDR1 MNHEY and CDR2 SMNVEV (reference sequence). The CDR3 has 12 amino acids. The CDR3 DNA is TGTGCCAGCAGTTTCCGGGGCTATGGCTACACCTTC. It codes for CASSFRGYGYTF.

The rearrangement links TRBV7-9 to TRBJ1-1, with D possibly being TRBD1 (6 bases). Germline V gene data show CDR1 as SEHNR and CDR2 as FQNEAQ (reference sequence). The CDR3 loop spans 14 amino acids. The V end lost 4 bases, the J end lost 4 bases, and 13 bases lay between the germline ends. The CDR3 here is CASSSLQGTTEAFF. CDR3 nucleotides: TGTGCCAGCAGCTCCCTACAGGGTACCACTGAAGCTTTCTTT.

The chain is built from TRBV19 and TRBJ1-5; weak D call: TRBD1 (6 bases). Germline loops: CDR1 LNHDA, CDR2 SQIVND (reference sequence). The V and J ends lost 3 bases and 7 bases respectively, with 13 bases between them. This CDR3 region has 14 residues. In DNA form, the CDR3 reads TGTGCCAGTAGTATGGGTACAGGGTACCAGCCCCAGCATTTT. Its protein is CASSMGTGYQPQHF.

The chain recombines TRBV4-3 with TRBJ1-6; a weak D match, TRBD1 (5 bases). The ends were cut back, 0 bases at V and 3 bases at J, with 27 bases in the middle. Germline V gene lookup returns CDR1 LGHNA and CDR2 YSLEER. The CDR3 loop spans 22 amino acids. Written as DNA, the CDR3 is TGCGCCAGCAGCCAAGACCGAGATCTTTCTTTAAGACAGACCCACTATAATTCACCCCTCCACTTT. Encoded protein: CASSQDRDLSLRQTHYNSPLHF.

V usage is TRBV5-5 and J usage is TRBJ1-2, with 7 bases fitting TRBD1. J was trimmed by 6 bases and V by 0 bases; bases with no gene match: 2. CDR3 size: 13 residues. CDR1 SGHKS and CDR2 YYEKEE come from the germline V gene (reference sequence). In nucleotides, the CDR3 is TGTGCCAGCAGCTTGGCACAGGGGAATGGCTACACCTTC. The encoded protein is CASSLAQGNGYTF.

The chain combines TRBV7-2 with TRBJ2-7; D might be TRBD1 (7 bases). Germline loops: CDR1 SGHTA, CDR2 FQGNSA. Trimming cost V 1 base and J 12 bases, with 16 bases left between them. The CDR3 is made up of 13 amino acids. The CDR3 is CASSLGVEGAPYF. CDR3 DNA sequence: TGTGCCAGCAGCTTAGGTGTGGAGGGGGCGCCGTACTTC. Variable domain in full (rest from reference TRBV7-2 and TRBJ2-7): GAGVSQSPSNKVTEKGKDVELRCDPISGHTALYWYRQSLGQGLEFLIYFQGNSAPDKSGLPSDRFSAERTGGSVSTLTIQRTQQEDSAVYLCASSLGVEGAPYFGPGTRLTVT.

CDR3 amino acids: CASSSGDRSTNTEAFF. CDR3 nucleotides: TGCGCCAGCAGCTCGGGGGACAGGTCAACGAACACTGAAGCTTTCTTT. The chain recombines TRBV5-1 with TRBJ1-1; 8 bases are a match to TRBD1. CDR1 and CDR2 (germline): SGHRS, YFSETQ. The CDR3 is made up of 16 amino acids. V gave up 3 bases and J gave up 1 base; unmatched junction bases: 8.

The genes are TRBV27 and TRBJ2-1; D might be TRBD1 (6 bases). This CDR3 is built from 15 residues. The germline V gene has CDR1 MNHEY and CDR2 SMNVEV (reference sequence). V was pared by 8 bases and J by 8 bases, with 22 bases between. The CDR3 nucleotides read TGTGCCAGCGGCCGGTATACAGGGTTCTTGGATGAGCAGTTCTTC. As protein: CASGRYTGFLDEQFF.

This rearrangement joins TRBV19 to TRBJ1-2; 8 nucleotides agree with TRBD1. The CDR3 contains 16 residues. Germline V gives CDR1 LNHDA, CDR2 SQIVND (reference sequence). The junction had 10 bases not matched to a gene; V was cut back by 5 bases and J by 2 bases. The CDR3 loop is CASSSPDRGMNYGYTF. In DNA, the CDR3 is TGTGCCAGTAGTTCTCCAGACAGGGGAATGAACTATGGCTACACCTTC.

This sequence joins TRBV25-1 and TRBJ2-7, with 7 bases that match TRBD1. Germline trimming cut 3 bases from V and 2 bases from J; bases unmatched to any gene: 4. The CDR3 has 14 amino acids. Germline values: CDR1 MGHDK, CDR2 SYGVNS. In DNA, the CDR3 is TGTGCCAGCAGTGACGACAGGGAACCCTACGAGCAGTACTTC. It encodes CASSDDREPYEQYF.

The gene calls are TRBV29-1 and TRBJ1-2, with 9 bases fitting TRBD1. Germline trimming cut 4 bases from V and 4 bases from J; bases unmatched to any gene: 4. Germline V lookup: CDR1 SQVTM, CDR2 ANQGSEA. The CDR3 has 13 residues. CDR3 sequence (DNA): TGCAGCGTTGGGGACAGGGAGGGCTATGGCTACACCTTC. It yields the protein CSVGDREGYGYTF.

This clone appeared once. The chain employs TRBV7-8 and TRBJ2-7, with 11 bases identical to TRBD2. From germline, CDR1 is SGHVS and CDR2 FQNEAQ. The CDR3 consists of 15 residues. With V trimmed by 10 bases and J by 2 bases, 10 bases remained unmatched. The CDR3 protein is CAKVGGLAVTYEQYF. The CDR3 bases are TGTGCCAAAGTGGGGGGACTAGCGGTTACCTACGAGCAGTACTTC. Full variable domain (remainder filled in from reference TRBV7-8 and TRBJ2-7): GAGVSQSPRYKVAKRGQDVALRCDPISGHVSLFWYQQALGQGPEFLTYFQNEAQLDKSGLPSDRFFAERPEGSVSTLKIQRTQQEDSAVYLCAKVGGLAVTYEQYFGPGTRLTVT.

The gene calls are TRBV27 and TRBJ2-2; 9 bases align to TRBD1. The CDR3 covers 15 residues. The ends lost 5 bases at V and 6 bases at J; junction bases unmatched: 7. Germline lookup yields CDR1 MNHEY and CDR2 SMNVEV (reference sequence). Here the CDR3 DNA reads TGTGCCAGCAGTCACCGGACAGGGGAGGCCGGGGAGCTGTTTTTT. Residues: CASSHRTGEAGELFF.

The rearrangement joins TRBV4-3 to TRBJ2-7, with a weak D call TRBD2 (5 bases). V was clipped by 1 base and J by 3 bases, with 13 bases between them. CDR1 and CDR2 (germline): LGHNA, YSLEER. CDR3 length: 15 residues. The CDR3 sequence is CASSQGASSVYEQYF. The CDR3 coding sequence is TGCGCCAGCAGCCAAGGGGCGAGTAGCGTCTACGAGCAGTACTTC.

The V call is TRBV2, the J call TRBJ2-2; 7 nucleotides line up with TRBD1. Per the germline V gene, CDR1 is SNHLY and CDR2 is FYNNEI. V trimming: 7 bases; J trimming: 0 bases; junction bases outside the gene matches: 5. The CDR3 covers 15 residues. The CDR3 DNA is TGTGCCAGCAATTCTGGACAGGCGAACACCGGGGAGCTGTTTTTT. Its translation: CASNSGQANTGELFF.

This clone is a singleton in its sample. The chain links TRBV7-2 to TRBJ2-1; possibly TRBD2 for D (7 bases). The germline V gene has CDR1 SGHTA and CDR2 FQGNSA. This CDR3 comprises 14 residues. V gave up 10 bases and J gave up 3 bases, with 16 bases separating them. CDR3 coding DNA: TGTGCCACAAGAAGGGGGGGGAACTACAATGAGCAGTTCTTC. Amino acids: CATRRGGNYNEQFF.

This clone appeared a single time. J is TRBJ2-3 and V is TRBV5-1; D perhaps matches TRBD2 (6 bases). V gave up 3 bases and J gave up 5 bases, with 19 bases separating them. The CDR3 length is 16 residues. Germline V CDR1 and CDR2: SGHRS, YFSETQ. The CDR3 is CASSSGGGDYKDTQYF. The CDR3 coding sequence is TGCGCCAGCAGCTCCGGGGGAGGCGACTACAAAGATACGCAGTATTTT.

The rearrangement uses TRBV6-5 and TRBJ1-5, with 10 bases that match TRBD1. Trimming removed 7 bases from V and 2 bases from J; junction bases left unmatched: 5. In germline, CDR1 is MNHEY, CDR2 SVGAGI. There are 15 residues in the CDR3. The DNA for the CDR3 is TGTGCCAGCACCACCGGGACAGGGGGCAATCAGCCCCAGCATTTT. Translating gives CASTTGTGGNQPQHF.

V gene TRBV14 combines with J gene TRBJ2-5; TRBD2 agrees at 12 bases. V was clipped by 6 bases and J by 4 bases; unmatched bases: 6. CDR3 size: 15 residues. Germline CDR1 SGHDN, CDR2 FVKESK. The DNA of the CDR3 is TGTGCCAGCAGATCTAGCGGGGGGGCCAGAGAGACCCAGTACTTC. It is translated as CASRSSGGARETQYF.

This clone was observed a single time. This sequence joins TRBV5-1 and TRBJ2-2, with TRBD2 as a possible D gene (5 bases). Germline lookup yields CDR1 SGHRS and CDR2 YFSETQ. This CDR3 has 17 amino acids. V was clipped by 0 bases and J by 2 bases, with 14 bases between them. The CDR3 nucleotides read TGCGCCAGCAGCTTGGCCGGCGGGTCGGGAAACACCGGGGAGCTGTTTTTT. This codes for CASSLAGGSGNTGELFF.

J is TRBJ2-5 and V is TRBV19; 14 positions agree with TRBD2. The CDR3 totals 17 residues. CDR1 and CDR2 (germline): LNHDA, SQIVND (reference sequence). Trimming at V came to 5 bases and at J to 2 bases, leaving 7 bases not matched to a gene. This CDR3 reads CASSPRLAGGRQETQYF. CDR3 bases: TGTGCCAGTAGTCCGCGACTAGCGGGGGGGCGGCAAGAGACCCAGTACTTC. The complete variable domain, with remaining parts taken from reference TRBV19 and TRBJ2-5, reads DGGITQSPKYLFRKEGQNVTLSCEQNLNHDAMYWYRQDPGQGLRLIYYSQIVNDFQKGDIAEGYSVSREKKESFPLTVTSAQKNPTAFYLCASSPRLAGGRQETQYFGPGTRLLVL.

This rearrangement joins TRBV5-1 to TRBJ1-4, with 7 bases lining up with TRBD1. Per germline, CDR1 SGHRS and CDR2 YFSETQ. V gave up 4 bases and J gave up 3 bases; unmatched junction bases: 12. CDR3 length: 17 amino acids. CDR3: CASSRGQSRLSNEKLFF. The CDR3 nucleotides read TGCGCCAGCAGCCGGGGACAGTCAAGGCTCTCTAATGAAAAACTGTTTTTT.

The rearrangement joins TRBV5-1 to TRBJ2-3, with D perhaps matching TRBD2 (7 bases). The CDR3 consists of 14 residues. In germline, CDR1 is SGHRS, CDR2 YFSETQ. Deletions cut 3 bases from V and 3 bases from J, with 11 bases between. CDR3 nucleotide sequence: TGCGCCAGCAGCTGGGCGGGGGCGACAGATACGCAGTATTTT. The encoded protein is CASSWAGATDTQYF. Full variable domain (remainder filled in from reference TRBV5-1 and TRBJ2-3): KAGVTQTPRYLIKTRGQQVTLSCSPISGHRSVSWYQQTPGQGLQFLFEYFSETQRNKGNFPGRFSGRQFSNSRSEMNVSTLELGDSALYLCASSWAGATDTQYFGPGTRLTVL.

The V gene is TRBV11-2, the J gene TRBJ1-2, with 10 bases fitting TRBD1. In germline, CDR1 is SGHAT, CDR2 FQNNGV. The CDR3 has 16 residues. The junction had 4 bases not matched to a gene; V was cut back by 1 base and J by 2 bases. CDR3 DNA sequence: TGTGCCAGCAGCTTAGGACAGGGGGCATACAACTATGGCTACACCTTC. It is translated as CASSLGQGAYNYGYTF.

The chain combines TRBV27 with TRBJ1-6; 8 positions match TRBD1. There are 16 residues in the CDR3. V trimming: 2 bases; J trimming: 3 bases; junction bases outside the gene matches: 3. Germline values: CDR1 MNHEY, CDR2 SMNVEV (reference sequence). CDR3 amino acids: CASSLLGTGYNSPLHF. DNA for the CDR3: TGTGCCAGCAGTTTACTCGGGACAGGCTATAATTCACCCCTCCACTTT.

J is TRBJ2-1 and V is TRBV5-4, with a weak D call TRBD2 (7 bases). Germline V gene data show CDR1 as SGHNT and CDR2 as YYREEE (reference sequence). Trimming shortened V by 5 bases and J by 5 bases, and 17 bases separated the two germline ends. This CDR3 region has 15 residues. The CDR3 protein is CASSIGRGQDNEQFF. CDR3 DNA sequence: TGTGCCAGCAGTATTGGGCGGGGGCAAGACAATGAGCAGTTCTTC.

This clone was found once. The chain joins TRBV7-2 to TRBJ2-7; 14 bases are shared with TRBD2. Germline V gives CDR1 SGHTA, CDR2 FQGNSA. V gave up 5 bases and J gave up 4 bases; unmatched junction bases: 4. This CDR3 is built from 15 residues. The CDR3 bases are TGTGCCAGCAGCCCCCGGACTAGCGGGGGGTACGAGCAGTACTTC. It translates to CASSPRTSGGYEQYF.

V is TRBV5-4 and J is TRBJ1-4, with 7 bases lining up with TRBD1. The trim removed 1 base at V and 2 bases at J, leaving 2 bases unmatched. CDR1 and CDR2 (germline): SGHNT, YYREEE (reference sequence). There are 15 residues in the CDR3. CDR3 amino acids: CASSLLQGTNEKLFF. The CDR3 bases are TGTGCCAGCAGCTTGCTACAGGGGACTAATGAAAAACTGTTTTTT.